Following are 15 T cell receptor beta chains from one sample sequenced in a study of OX40 agonist ivuxolimab in advanced cancers. Produced via immunoSEQ multiplex PCR; TCRdb's table is partial and in-frame only. The table has tens of thousands of clones, roughly nine tenths seen once. The specimen comprised CD4+ or CD8+ T cells sorted from blood, sampled in a trial of the OX40 agonist ivuxolimab. The receptors come from an adult with an advanced solid tumor such as melanoma, head and neck, liver or kidney cancer.

This clone appeared a single time. The chain has TRBV5-4 and TRBJ2-7, with no clear D. Trimming removed 0 bases at V and 6 bases at J, with 7 bases between. The CDR3 spans 12 residues. Germline CDR1 reads SGHNT; CDR2 reads YYREEE (reference sequence). The CDR3 nucleotides are TGTGCCAGCAGCTTGGGAAGATCCGAGCAGTACTTC. Translating gives CASSLGRSEQYF.

This chain joins TRBV28 and TRBJ1-3, with D unclear. Looked up from germline, CDR1 is MDHEN and CDR2 is SYDVKM. The CDR3 has 15 residues. V lost 4 bases and J 0 bases, leaving 10 bases between the germline ends. The CDR3 DNA reads as TGTGCCAGCAGTTGGAAGGCATACTCTGGAAACACCATATATTTT. The encoded protein is CASSWKAYSGNTIYF.

The rearrangement links TRBV11-2 to TRBJ2-2, with 9 bases aligning to TRBD2. Trimming cost V 2 bases and J 0 bases; bases outside gene matches: 4. The CDR3 covers 17 residues. The germline gives CDR1 SGHAT, CDR2 FQNNGV. The CDR3 region is CASSLKASGANTGELFF. The CDR3 bases are TGTGCCAGCAGCTTAAAGGCTAGCGGGGCGAACACCGGGGAGCTGTTTTTT.

This chain uses TRBV4-1 with TRBJ1-6, with D unclear. Germline CDR1 is MGHRA and CDR2 is YSYEKL. CDR3 length equals 12 residues. V lost 3 bases and J 6 bases, leaving 3 bases between the germline ends. CDR3 residues: CASSHINSPLHF. CDR3 in DNA: TGCGCCAGCAGCCACATTAATTCACCCCTCCACTTT.

This chain's CDR3 is CASSWDRGTEAFF. The CDR3 DNA is TGTGCCAGCAGTTGGGACCGGGGCACTGAAGCTTTCTTT. The gene calls are TRBV6-5 and TRBJ1-1; tentatively, D is TRBD1 (5 bases). CDR3 length equals 13 residues. Per germline, CDR1 MNHEY and CDR2 SVGAGI. Deletions cut 4 bases from V and 4 bases from J, with 10 bases between.

Here the CDR3 reads CASSLGGDMGYEQYF. In DNA, the CDR3 is TGTGCCAGCAGCTTGGGCGGGGACATGGGCTACGAGCAGTACTTC. This chain uses TRBV5-8 with TRBJ2-7; either TRBD1 or TRBD2 may supply D (6 bases each). V shed 0 bases and J shed 3 bases, with 13 bases lying between them. The germline V gene encodes CDR1 SGHTS and CDR2 YDEGEE. The CDR3 runs to 15 residues.

V is TRBV5-1 and J is TRBJ2-3; 9 bases agree with TRBD1. The CDR3 contains 14 residues. The germline V gene has CDR1 SGHRS and CDR2 YFSETQ. With 7 bases clipped from V and 2 bases from J, the junction kept 5 bases outside the gene matches. The CDR3 spells CASGDRGFTDTQYF. As DNA, the CDR3 is TGCGCCAGCGGAGACAGGGGGTTCACAGATACGCAGTATTTT.

This chain joins TRBV19 and TRBJ1-1, with TRBD1 matching 7 bases. V lost 3 bases, J lost 3 bases, and 7 bases stayed unmatched. CDR1 LNHDA and CDR2 SQIVND come from the germline V gene (reference sequence). The CDR3 sequence is 15 residues long. CDR3 coding DNA: TGTGCCAGTAGTATGAGTAAGGGGGCGTACACTGAAGCTTTCTTT. Protein sequence: CASSMSKGAYTEAFF.

The chain uses TRBV10-2 and TRBJ1-6, with 7 bases matching TRBD1. The V and J ends lost 6 bases and 7 bases, in that order; junction bases with no gene match: 9. The CDR3 totals 15 residues. Per the germline V gene, CDR1 is WSHSY and CDR2 is SAAADI. The CDR3 DNA reads TGCGCCAGCAGGGACCACCAGGGGGTAAATTCACCCCTCCACTTT. Protein product: CASRDHQGVNSPLHF.

The DNA for the CDR3 is TGTGCCTGGAGTACGGAGTTCCCTAACTATGGCTACACCTTC. Its translation: CAWSTEFPNYGYTF. V is TRBV30 and J is TRBJ1-2; unclear D gene. CDR3 size: 14 residues. Trimming removed 2 bases at V and 0 bases at J, with 10 bases between. Germline V gene data show CDR1 as GTSNPN and CDR2 as SVGIG (reference sequence).

The J gene is TRBJ2-2, the V gene TRBV19, with 7 bases matching TRBD2. V lost 6 bases and J lost 2; bases outside the gene matches: 9. Germline V gene lookup returns CDR1 LNHDA and CDR2 SQIVND (reference sequence). The CDR3 contains 16 residues. CDR3 bases: TGTGCCAGTAGAATACTGGCTAGCGGCAACACCGGGGAGCTGTTTTTT. Translated, it gives CASRILASGNTGELFF.

V is TRBV5-1 and J is TRBJ2-3; 8 nucleotides align to TRBD1. With 5 bases clipped from V and 2 bases from J, the junction kept 4 bases outside the gene matches. Germline V gene lookup returns CDR1 SGHRS and CDR2 YFSETQ. The CDR3 is made up of 14 amino acids. CDR3 loop: CASRDRGDTDTQYF. For the CDR3, the DNA is TGCGCCAGCAGAGACAGGGGAGACACAGATACGCAGTATTTT.

The V call is TRBV14, the J call TRBJ1-4; D is ambiguous. The CDR3 has 13 amino acids. Germline lookup yields CDR1 SGHDN and CDR2 FVKESK. Trimming cost V 4 bases and J 10 bases, with 13 bases left between them. The CDR3 DNA reads as TGTGCCAGCAGCCTATTTGTTAAGGGAAAACTGTTTTTT. It encodes CASSLFVKGKLFF.

This clone was seen just once. The J gene is TRBJ1-3, the V gene TRBV7-6; possible D gene TRBD1, 6 bases. Trimming shortened V by 4 bases and J by 2 bases, and 9 bases separated the two germline ends. This CDR3 is 14 amino acids long. CDR1 and CDR2 from the germline V gene are SGHVS and FNYEAQ. CDR3 residues: CASSSQGTGNTIYF. The DNA for the CDR3 is TGTGCCAGCAGCTCCCAGGGGACTGGAAACACCATATATTTT.

The rearrangement joins TRBV9 to TRBJ2-3; TRBD1 might be the D (6 bases). The CDR3 is 16 amino acids. Between the trimmed V and J ends, which lost 4 bases and 4 bases, there was a span of 19 bases. Germline CDR1 is SGDLS and CDR2 is YYNGEE. CDR3 protein: CASSPRTVRGSDTQYF. The CDR3 DNA is TGTGCCAGCAGCCCCCGGACAGTAAGGGGATCAGATACGCAGTATTTT.